These T cell receptor beta chains were read from a single sample in a study of memory CD8 T cells in hepatitis C reinfection. The data were produced by immunoSEQ multiplex PCR, yet TCRdb's version contains in-frame clones alone and is incomplete. The profile shows 40,000 to 60,000 clones, over 85% of them singletons. Material: naive CD8+ T cells sorted from blood. These TCRs come from a man between 18 and 35 years old with hepatitis C virus infection. Each CDR3 is given with its conserved first and last residue. The order of the fields is CDR3 DNA, CDR3 protein, V gene, D gene, CDR3 length, clone size, J gene. A D gene is named only where the DNA matches it firmly. Size values are once, few and many counts, or a class for expanded clones, and some rows have none.

TGTGCCAGCAGCGTCGGACTAGCGGGGGGGACGGAGACCCAGTACTTC,CASSVGLAGGTETQYF,TRBV9,TRBD2,16,.,TRBJ2-5
TGTGCCAGCAGCTCCGGCGGGGGAGTGAATTCACCCCTCCACTTT,CASSSGGGVNSPLHF,TRBV9,.,15,.,TRBJ1-6
TGTGCCAGCAGTTTACAGGCCCCCTCTGGGGCCAACGTCCTGACTTTC,CASSLQAPSGANVLTF,TRBV27,.,16,.,TRBJ2-6
TGTGCCAGCAGTTGGGGCTTTGAGAACGAGCAGTACTTC,CASSWGFENEQYF,TRBV27,.,13,once,TRBJ2-7
TGCGCCAGCAGCACGGGACTGTTCAATGAGCAGTTCTTC,CASSTGLFNEQFF,TRBV5-1,.,13,.,TRBJ2-1
TGCGCCAGCAGCTTGGACTCCGTAAATGAGCAGTTCTTC,CASSLDSVNEQFF,TRBV5-1,.,13,.,TRBJ2-1
TGTGCCAGCAGCGGAACAGCGGGGGGGCCCGGGGAGCTGTTTTTT,CASSGTAGGPGELFF,TRBV9,TRBD2,15,.,TRBJ2-2
TGTGCCAGCAGCCCGAGCGGGGACCCGAACACCGGGGAGCTGTTTTTT,CASSPSGDPNTGELFF,TRBV9,TRBD2,16,.,TRBJ2-2
TGCGCCAGCAGCCTCAGGGCGGGAGAGACCTACGAGCAGTACTTC,CASSLRAGETYEQYF,TRBV4-1,TRBD2,15,.,TRBJ2-7
TGTGCCAGCAGTTTGTTAGCGGGACCGCCCTACGAGCAGTACTTC,CASSLLAGPPYEQYF,TRBV27,TRBD2,15,.,TRBJ2-7
TGTGCCAGCAGTTTCGGTCCGGGGGCCTACAATGAGCAGTTCTTC,CASSFGPGAYNEQFF,TRBV27,.,15,.,TRBJ2-1
TGTGCCAGGAGTATAGACTATACCTACGAGCAGTACTTC,CARSIDYTYEQYF,TRBV19,.,13,.,TRBJ2-7
TGTGCCAGCAGCCCCTGGACTGACACAGATACGCAGTATTTT,CASSPWTDTDTQYF,TRBV9,.,14,.,TRBJ2-3
TGTGCCAGCAGCCAGGGACTAGCGGCCCAAGAGACCCAGTACTTC,CASSQGLAAQETQYF,TRBV6-6,TRBD2,15,.,TRBJ2-5
TGTGCCAGCAGCCCTGGACTAGCGGGAGACTACGAGCAGTACTTC,CASSPGLAGDYEQYF,TRBV5-6,TRBD2,15,few,TRBJ2-7
TGCGCCAGCAGCTTGGTTGGAGGAGGGATCTACGAGCAGTACTTC,CASSLVGGGIYEQYF,TRBV5-1,.,15,.,TRBJ2-7
TGTGCCAGCAGTGAGGGTGCGGGATCTGCAGATACGCAGTATTTT,CASSEGAGSADTQYF,TRBV2,.,15,.,TRBJ2-3
TGTGCCAGTAGTATAGCTGGCGGCCGAAGCAATCAGCCCCAGCATTTT,CASSIAGGRSNQPQHF,TRBV19,.,16,.,TRBJ1-5
TGTGCCAGCAGCCTCCAGCGGGAGGGCCGAGTCGCTGAGCAGTTCTTC,CASSLQREGRVAEQFF,TRBV13,TRBD2,16,.,TRBJ2-1
TGTGCCAGCAGCCAAGCGGGAGCACTCACCGGGGAGCTGTTTTTT,CASSQAGALTGELFF,TRBV14,.,15,few,TRBJ2-2
TGTGCCAGCAGCTTAGTGCCAGGGATAGATACGCAGTATTTT,CASSLVPGIDTQYF,TRBV11-2,.,14,.,TRBJ2-3
TGTGCCAGCAGCTCCGGGACAGGGATTCAGCCCCAGCATTTT,CASSSGTGIQPQHF,TRBV2,TRBD1,14,.,TRBJ1-5
TGTGCCAGCAGCTTCGGGGACACCTTGAACACTGAAGCTTTCTTT,CASSFGDTLNTEAFF,TRBV7-9,.,15,.,TRBJ1-1
TGTGCCAGCAGCTTAGGGGACTACGAGCAGTACTTC,CASSLGDYEQYF,TRBV7-8,.,12,.,TRBJ2-7
TGTGCCAGCAGTTTACGGCAGGGCGAAAGCACAGATACGCAGTATTTT,CASSLRQGESTDTQYF,TRBV27,.,16,.,TRBJ2-3
TGTGCCAGCAGCGGGGGGGTGAACACTGAAGCTTTCTTT,CASSGGVNTEAFF,TRBV5-4,.,13,.,TRBJ1-1
TGTGCCAGTAGTCCCGGAGGTGAAAAACTGTTTTTT,CASSPGGEKLFF,TRBV19,.,12,.,TRBJ1-4
TGCAGCGTTGCAACAGGGACTAATGAAAAACTGTTTTTT,CSVATGTNEKLFF,TRBV29-1,.,13,.,TRBJ1-4
TGTGCCAGCAGCTCGACTAGCGGGAGTGAAAGAGCCTACGAGCAGTACTTC,CASSSTSGSERAYEQYF,TRBV7-9,TRBD2,17,.,TRBJ2-7
TGTGCCAGCAGCGATGGGAGTGAGCAGTTCTTC,CASSDGSEQFF,TRBV11-3,.,11,.,TRBJ2-1
TGTGCCAGCAGCTTGGTTGGGGGCCGAAGCTCCTACGAGCAGTACTTC,CASSLVGGRSSYEQYF,TRBV5-6,.,16,.,TRBJ2-7
TGTGCCAGCAGTTACGGACAGCAAGAGACCCAGTACTTC,CASSYGQQETQYF,TRBV6-5,.,13,.,TRBJ2-5
TGTGCCAGCAGCTTGGTCGGCGACAGGGGCACTGAAGCTTTCTTT,CASSLVGDRGTEAFF,TRBV5-6,TRBD1,15,.,TRBJ1-1
TGTGCCAGCAGTTACTCCGGTGTCTCGTCGGAGCAGTTCTTC,CASSYSGVSSEQFF,TRBV6-5,.,14,.,TRBJ2-1
TGTGCCAGCAGCTTAGAACGAGGAGCGACAGACACCTACGAGCAGTACTTC,CASSLERGATDTYEQYF,TRBV11-1,.,17,.,TRBJ2-7
TGCGCCAGCAGCTTGGCCGTTCAGAGCACAGATACGCAGTATTTT,CASSLAVQSTDTQYF,TRBV5-1,.,15,.,TRBJ2-3
TGTGCCAGCAGCGACCGACAGTTGAACACTGAAGCTTTCTTT,CASSDRQLNTEAFF,TRBV14,.,14,.,TRBJ1-1